The rows below give T cell receptor beta chains drawn from one sample of a study of regulatory T cells in long-lasting Graves disease. In TCRdb, the multiplex PCR reads were re-called with MiXCR into one record per CDR3 protein. The repertoire holds 350,000 to 500,000 distinct CDR3 sequences, with 14% as singletons. This sample was also put to use in a study of T cells in Graves' hyperthyroidism and ophthalmopathy.

This specimen was peripheral blood mononuclear cells (PBMCs), taken at new diagnosis, from a patient treated with antithyroid drugs. The origin of the receptors is a woman aged 45-65 years with Graves disease. The conserved cysteine and the conserved F or W are not part of the CDR3 here.

j_gene,v_gene,CDR3aa
TRBJ2-1,TRBV24-1,ATSEPTPGISNEQF
TRBJ1-6,TRBV3-1,ASSQGQGLSSPLH
TRBJ2-3,TRBV6-2/TRBV6-3,ASSFGLASPGIYTQY
TRBJ2-7,TRBV12-3/TRBV12-4,ASSLNWGPSYEQY
TRBJ1-1,TRBV28,ASSLRSWTQNTEAF
TRBJ2-2,TRBV28,ASSVSGYGRAGNTGELF
TRBJ2-5,TRBV3-1,ASSQIADSLQETQY
TRBJ2-2,TRBV2,ASGTGYDGGELF
TRBJ2-1,TRBV3-1,ASSQDLTVHEQF
TRBJ1-4,TRBV19,ASSIGTGNYRTKKLF
TRBJ2-1,TRBV15,ATSNRVFRDYNEQF
TRBJ1-1,TRBV6-4,ASSDWVGTEAF
TRBJ2-5,TRBV11-2,ASSLERGETQY
TRBJ2-1,TRBV20-1,SAREGLRGGVTYNEQF
TRBJ2-1,TRBV4-1,ASSILGEEYNEQF
TRBJ2-5,TRBV2,ASSEMAGGWETQY
TRBJ2-2,TRBV18,ASSPGQDKAGELF
TRBJ2-2,TRBV4-1,ASSQGRLAGANTGELF
TRBJ2-2,TRBV2,ASSGLAGLAGQRANTGELF
TRBJ1-5,TRBV30,AWKGDGDKQPQH
TRBJ2-5,TRBV28,ASSPPTGASQETQY
TRBJ2-6,TRBV3-1,ASSPLTGTGANVLT
TRBJ2-2,TRBV11-2,ASSLWAEGAGELF
TRBJ2-1,TRBV29-1,SVAQGETTGEQF
TRBJ2-7,TRBV28,ASGLGYSYEQY
TRBJ2-5,TRBV20-1,SAPRPQETQY
TRBJ2-7,TRBV3-1,ASSQAGTYEQY
TRBJ2-2,TRBV11-2,ASRDRGSAGELF
-,TRBV9,ASSVGTSGRAIGEQF
TRBJ1-6,TRBV7-2,ASSLARVNSPLH
TRBJ1-1,TRBV6-2/TRBV6-3,ASLQGWNTEAF
TRBJ1-2,TRBV7-3,ASSLSSGGGHGYT
TRBJ1-1,TRBV13,ASSGRNTEAF
TRBJ1-3,TRBV29-1,SAVTGFGNTIY
TRBJ2-5,TRBV5-1,ASSLGRGFQETQY
TRBJ1-4,TRBV19,ASKGGATNERLF
TRBJ2-5,TRBV3-1,AISQGEGVEF
TRBJ2-5,TRBV30,AWSPDNQETQY
TRBJ2-2,TRBV5-1,ASSFLIAPNTGELF
TRBJ2-7,TRBV3-1,ASSQEGLAPGYEQY
TRBJ2-7,TRBV3-1,ASSHRTAGTYEQY
TRBJ1-5,TRBV28,GVGQGLNQPQH
TRBJ1-4,TRBV11-2,ASSYGRKSEKLF
TRBJ2-7,TRBV6-1,ASSAHYLLQGSGRASEQY
TRBJ2-5,TRBV20-1,SASNPGLEGTQY
TRBJ2-1,TRBV7-2,ASSLGPNAYNEQF